This TCR beta chain was recovered during a study of T cells in Graves' hyperthyroidism and ophthalmopathy. Trimming shortened V by 8 bases and J by 2 bases, and 7 bases separated the two germline ends. The V gene's germline CDR1 is SEHNR and CDR2 FQNEAQ (reference sequence). The CDR3 covers 11 residues. There were TCR beta CDR3 regions amplified from RNA transcripts. HTBI primers were the set used in a first-round RT-PCR of the TCR CDR3. TCRdb fed the multiplex PCR reads into MiXCR, producing one record per CDR3 protein. The profile shows approximately 530,000 distinct CDR3 sequences, around 20% of them singletons. In this sample, this clonotype turned up a few times.

J is TRBJ2-7 and V is TRBV7-9; D remains ambiguous. Sequenced input: blood. The source of this sequence is a man aged 35 to 55 with Graves' ophthalmopathy. Here the CDR3 DNA reads TGTGCCAGCGGCAGCACCTACGAGCAGTACTTC. Translation gives CASGSTYEQYF.